This T cell receptor beta chain derives from a study of PD-1 blockade in classical Hodgkin lymphoma. Study as a whole: Every 2 weeks, patients had 3 mg/kg nivolumab intravenously.

Here immunoSEQ multiplex PCR was the method, and the copy in TCRdb shows in-frame clones only, minus some. The top ten hold about 9.2% of the sample, which has roughly 150,000 clones, about 81% seen once. A remark on this clone: The target antigen is unknown.

In every patient, relapse followed autologous stem cell transplantation, while exposure to brentuximab vedotin differed. Study findings and constraints: When nivolumab was started under 1 year after ASCT, patients were excluded. TCR diversity in CD4+, not CD8+, cells rose significantly by C4D1.

V lost 6 bases and J lost 8; bases outside the gene matches: 4. This CDR3 comprises 12 residues. CDR1 and CDR2 from the germline V gene are SQVTM and ANQGSEA. This TCR was sampled from a human donor with classical Hodgkin lymphoma. Sample: peripheral blood mononuclear cells (PBMCs), taken before the second cycle of nivolumab. The chain couples TRBV29-1 to TRBJ1-2, with 12 bases that match TRBD1. In DNA form, the CDR3 reads TGCAGCGTGGGACAGGGGGCGGGAGGCTACACCTTC. Residues: CSVGQGAGGYTF. Together with reference TRBV29-1 and TRBJ1-2, the CDR3 gives the full variable domain: SAVISQKPSRDICQRGTSLTIQCQVDSQVTMMFWYRQQPGQSLTLIATANQGSEATYESGFVIDKFPISRPNLTFSTLTVSNMSPEDSSIYLCSVGQGAGGYTFGSGTRLTVV.